One sample yielded the 11 T cell receptor beta chains listed below, sequenced in a study of cytomegalovirus exposure and HLA in healthy donors. The PCR contained 60 Vbeta and 13 Jbeta primers. The method was immunoSEQ multiplex PCR; TCRdb's version includes in-frame clones alone and lacks a portion of them. The sample records about 120,000 clones, approximately 79% being singletons. Specimen: PBMCs. Receptors were obtained from a man aged 50-60 years in good health and CMV-seropositive.

The J gene is TRBJ2-7, the V gene TRBV15; D might be TRBD2 (6 bases). Germline V gene data show CDR1 as LNHNV and CDR2 as YYDKDF (reference sequence). Trimming stripped 1 base from V and 4 bases from J, with 17 bases between. The CDR3 sequence is 16 residues long. The CDR3 DNA is TGTGCCACCAGCAGAGTCGGGAGTTGGCGGGAATACGAGCAGTACTTC. Protein: CATSRVGSWREYEQYF. Supplemented by reference TRBV15 and TRBJ2-7, the full variable domain reads DAMVIQNPRYQVTQFGKPVTLSCSQTLNHNVMYWYQQKSSQAPKLLFHYYDKDFNNEADTPDNFQSRRPNTSFCFLDIRSPGLGDTAMYLCATSRVGSWREYEQYFGPGTRLTVT.

This chain uses TRBV15 with TRBJ2-2; the D gene is possibly TRBD1 (6 bases). The CDR3 covers 15 residues. CDR1 and CDR2 from the germline V gene are LNHNV and YYDKDF (reference sequence). V was shortened by 0 bases and J by 4 bases, with 9 bases between the two germline ends. In nucleotides, the CDR3 is TGTGCCACCAGCAGAGATCTAGGGGGCACCGGGGAGCTGTTTTTT. Its translation is CATSRDLGGTGELFF.

V usage is TRBV6-5 and J usage is TRBJ2-7; D remains ambiguous. CDR1 MNHEY and CDR2 SVGAGI come from the germline V gene. The CDR3 spans 13 residues. Trimming removed 6 bases at V and 3 bases at J, with 12 bases between. CDR3 sequence reads: CASRKTASYEQYF. CDR3 sequence (DNA): TGTGCCAGCAGAAAGACGGCTAGCTACGAGCAGTACTTC.

The chain employs TRBV5-5 and TRBJ1-6; D might be TRBD1 (5 bases). Germline V gene data show CDR1 as SGHKS and CDR2 as YYEKEE (reference sequence). V was cut by 6 bases and J by 5 bases, with 12 bases left in between. There are 14 residues in the CDR3. CDR3 in DNA: TGTGCCAGCACCTTAGCAGGGAATAATTCACCCCTCCACTTT. Protein: CASTLAGNNSPLHF.

This clone was seen a handful of times. The chain carries TRBV6-1 and TRBJ1-5; weak D call: TRBD1 (6 bases). The CDR3 covers 14 residues. CDR1 MNHNS and CDR2 SASEGT come from the germline V gene. The germline V and J ends were trimmed by 1 base and 3 bases, with 7 bases remaining between them. CDR3 in DNA: TGTGCCAGCAGTGAAGACAGGGACAATCAGCCCCAGCATTTT. Its translation is CASSEDRDNQPQHF.

The chain recombines TRBV6-5 with TRBJ2-4; 8 nucleotides agree with TRBD1. The CDR3 sequence is 16 residues long. In germline, CDR1 is MNHEY, CDR2 SVGAGI. Trimming cost V 2 bases and J 3 bases; bases outside gene matches: 6. The CDR3 DNA sequence: TGTGCCAGCAGTTACGGGGCAGGGGGCGGCAAAAACATTCAGTACTTC. It is translated as CASSYGAGGGKNIQYF.

Only a few counts were recorded for this clone. The chain carries TRBV6-5 and TRBJ1-3; D remains ambiguous. Trimming shortened V by 7 bases and J by 2 bases, and 3 bases separated the two germline ends. CDR1 and CDR2 from the germline V gene are MNHEY and SVGAGI. CDR3 length: 11 residues. This CDR3 reads CASTAGNTIYF. CDR3 DNA sequence: TGTGCCAGCACGGCTGGAAACACCATATATTTT.

The gene calls are TRBV18 and TRBJ2-1, with 8 bases fitting TRBD1. V lost 2 bases and J lost 4; bases outside the gene matches: 7. There are 16 residues in the CDR3. CDR1 and CDR2 from the germline V gene are KGHSH and LQKENI. CDR3 sequence reads: CASSPAIGQGYNEQFF. The DNA of the CDR3 is TGTGCCAGCTCACCAGCGATAGGACAGGGTTACAATGAGCAGTTCTTC.

The chain carries TRBV7-2 and TRBJ1-5; 8 bases match TRBD1. CDR1 and CDR2 (germline): SGHTA, FQGNSA. This CDR3 comprises 13 residues. With V trimmed by 5 bases and J by 6 bases, 3 bases remained unmatched. The CDR3 protein is CASSRDRGQPQHF. CDR3 DNA: TGTGCCAGCAGCCGAGACAGGGGTCAGCCCCAGCATTTT.

This clone appeared once. The chain carries TRBV6-1 and TRBJ1-1; 12 bases fit TRBD1. Trimming removed 3 bases from V and 4 bases from J; junction bases left unmatched: 3. The germline CDR1 and CDR2 sequences are MNHNS and SASEGT. The length of the CDR3 is 15 residues. The CDR3 region has the DNA TGTGCCAGCAGTGAGGGACAGGGGGCACCCACTGAAGCTTTCTTT. Translation gives CASSEGQGAPTEAFF.

The rearrangement links TRBV29-1 to TRBJ2-1; TRBD2 aligns across 9 bases. After removal of 7 bases from V and 1 base from J, the junction contained 5 bases not matched to a gene. CDR1 and CDR2 from the germline V gene are SQVTM and ANQGSEA. CDR3 length equals 14 residues. CDR3 sequence (DNA): TGCAGCGGGGTTAGCGGGAGTTCCTACAATGAGCAGTTCTTC. This sequence encodes CSGVSGSSYNEQFF.